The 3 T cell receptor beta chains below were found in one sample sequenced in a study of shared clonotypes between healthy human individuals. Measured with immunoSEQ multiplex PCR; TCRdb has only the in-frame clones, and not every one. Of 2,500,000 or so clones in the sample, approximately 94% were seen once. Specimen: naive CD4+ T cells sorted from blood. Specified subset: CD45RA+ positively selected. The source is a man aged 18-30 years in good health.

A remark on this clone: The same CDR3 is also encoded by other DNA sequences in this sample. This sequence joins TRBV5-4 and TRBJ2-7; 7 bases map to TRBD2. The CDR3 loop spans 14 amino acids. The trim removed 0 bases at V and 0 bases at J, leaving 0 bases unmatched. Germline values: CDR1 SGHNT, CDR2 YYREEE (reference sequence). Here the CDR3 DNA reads TGTGCCAGCAGCTTGGGACTAGCCTCCTACGAGCAGTACTTC. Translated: CASSLGLASYEQYF. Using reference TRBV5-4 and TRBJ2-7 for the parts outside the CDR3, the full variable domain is ETGVTQSPTHLIKTRGQQVTLRCSSQSGHNTVSWYQQALGQGPQFIFQYYREEENGRGNFPPRFSGLQFPNYSSELNVNALELDDSALYLCASSLGLASYEQYFGPGTRLTVT.

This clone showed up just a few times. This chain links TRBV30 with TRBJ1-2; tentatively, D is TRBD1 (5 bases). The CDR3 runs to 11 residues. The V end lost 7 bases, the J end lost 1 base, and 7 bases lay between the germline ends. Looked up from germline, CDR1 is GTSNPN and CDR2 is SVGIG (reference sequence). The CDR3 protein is CAFRVNYGYTF. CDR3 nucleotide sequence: TGTGCCTTCAGGGTTAACTATGGCTACACCTTC.

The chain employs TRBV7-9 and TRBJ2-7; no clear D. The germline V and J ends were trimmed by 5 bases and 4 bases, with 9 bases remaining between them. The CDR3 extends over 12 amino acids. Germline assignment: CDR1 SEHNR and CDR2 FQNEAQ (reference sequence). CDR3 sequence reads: CASSQHQYEQYF. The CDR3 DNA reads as TGTGCCAGCAGCCAACACCAATACGAGCAGTACTTC.